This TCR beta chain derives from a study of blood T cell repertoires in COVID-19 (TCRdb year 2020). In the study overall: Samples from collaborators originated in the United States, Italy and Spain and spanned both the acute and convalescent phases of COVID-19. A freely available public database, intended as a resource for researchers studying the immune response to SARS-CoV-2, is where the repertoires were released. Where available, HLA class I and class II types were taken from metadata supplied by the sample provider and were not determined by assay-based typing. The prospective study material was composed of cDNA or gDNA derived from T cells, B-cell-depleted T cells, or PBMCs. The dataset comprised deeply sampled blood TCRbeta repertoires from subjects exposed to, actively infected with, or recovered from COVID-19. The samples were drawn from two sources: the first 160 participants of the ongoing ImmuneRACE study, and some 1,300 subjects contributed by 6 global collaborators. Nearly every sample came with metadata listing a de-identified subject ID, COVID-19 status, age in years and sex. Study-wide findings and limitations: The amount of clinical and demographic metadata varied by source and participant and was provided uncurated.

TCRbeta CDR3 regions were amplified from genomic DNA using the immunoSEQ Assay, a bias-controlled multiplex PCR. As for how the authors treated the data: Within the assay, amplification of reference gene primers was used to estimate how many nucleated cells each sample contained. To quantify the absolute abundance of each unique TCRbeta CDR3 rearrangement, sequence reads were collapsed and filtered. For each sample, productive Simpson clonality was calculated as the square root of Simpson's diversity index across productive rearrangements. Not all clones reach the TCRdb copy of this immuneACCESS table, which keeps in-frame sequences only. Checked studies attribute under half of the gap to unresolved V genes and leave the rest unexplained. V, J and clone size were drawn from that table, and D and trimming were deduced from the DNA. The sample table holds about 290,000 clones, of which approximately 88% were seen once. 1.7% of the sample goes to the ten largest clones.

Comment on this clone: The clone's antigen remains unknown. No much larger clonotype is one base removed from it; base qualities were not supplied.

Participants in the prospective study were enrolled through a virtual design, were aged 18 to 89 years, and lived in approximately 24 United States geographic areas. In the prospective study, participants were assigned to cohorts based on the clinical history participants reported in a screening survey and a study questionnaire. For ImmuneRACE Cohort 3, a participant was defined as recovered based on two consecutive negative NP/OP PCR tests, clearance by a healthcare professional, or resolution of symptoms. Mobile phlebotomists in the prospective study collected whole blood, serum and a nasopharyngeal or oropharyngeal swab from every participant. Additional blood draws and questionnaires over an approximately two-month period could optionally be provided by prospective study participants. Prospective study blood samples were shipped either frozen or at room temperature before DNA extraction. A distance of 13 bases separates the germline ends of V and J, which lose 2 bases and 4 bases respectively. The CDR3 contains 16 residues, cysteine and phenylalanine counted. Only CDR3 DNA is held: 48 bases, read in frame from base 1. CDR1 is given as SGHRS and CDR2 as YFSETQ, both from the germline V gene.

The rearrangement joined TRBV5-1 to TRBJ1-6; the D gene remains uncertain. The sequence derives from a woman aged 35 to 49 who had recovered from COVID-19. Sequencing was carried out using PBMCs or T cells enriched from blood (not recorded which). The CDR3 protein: CASSFGQSGYNSPLHF. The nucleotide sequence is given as TGCGCCAGCAGCTTTGGCCAGTCGGGGTATAATTCACCCCTCCACTTT.